This T cell receptor (beta chain) is drawn from a study of blood T cells in healthy people across ages. The V and J ends lost 6 bases and 0 bases respectively, with 15 bases between them. This CDR3 region has 15 residues. This clonotype appeared a few times. Primed by a sample-barcoded 5' primer and a J-beta primer mix, a second PCR proceeded for about 6 to 11 cycles. MiXCR, applied by TCRdb to the 5' RACE reads, yields one record per CDR3 protein. The profile shows 1.4 million to 1.5 million distinct CDR3 sequences, about 43% of them singletons. The sample was blood. This chain uses TRBV12-3 or TRBV12-4 with TRBJ2-7; D could derive from TRBD1 or TRBD2 (5 bases each). This TCR came from a woman younger than 30 in good health. The CDR3 spells CASRSGTDDSYEQYF. The CDR3 region has the DNA TGTGCCAGCAGATCCGGGACGGACGACTCCTACGAGCAGTACTTC.